This is a list of T cell receptor beta chains from one sample in a study of T-cell reconstitution after alpha-beta-depleted transplantation in children. TCRdb independently ran MiXCR on the PCR reads; one entry per CDR3 protein. Of hundreds of thousands of distinct CDR3 sequences detected, over 10% appear once; the ten largest clones hold 2.2%. The source was PBMCs, mostly from graft donor cells, collected 360 days after TCRalphabeta/CD19-depleted stem cell transplant. Receptors originate from a male patient younger than 18 who had a stem cell transplant for acute myeloid leukemia, so the T cells may come from the graft donor. Both conserved end residues are part of each CDR3. The D gene is left open where the match is weak. Clone size is stated in some rows and not others, as once, few, many or a class when expanded.

TRBJ1-5	TRBV29-1	TRBD1	.	TGCAGCGTGGAAGGGACAGGGATCGGGCAGCCCCAGCATTTT	CSVEGTGIGQPQHF
TRBJ2-1	TRBV29-1	TRBD1	few	TGCAGCGCGGACAGGGATTTCTTC	CSADRDFF
TRBJ2-1	TRBV2	TRBD2	many	TGTGCCAGCGAAGCGGGAGGCTACAATGAGCAGTTCTTC	CASEAGGYNEQFF
TRBJ2-3	TRBV4-3	TRBD2	.	TGCGCCAGCAGCCGCCGACTAGCGGGAGGGATCGCAGATACGCAGTATTTT	CASSRRLAGGIADTQYF
TRBJ1-1	TRBV20-1	.	.	TGCAGTGCTAGTCGATCCAGGGGTTGGACTGAAGCTTTCTTT	CSASRSRGWTEAFF
TRBJ2-7	TRBV20-1	TRBD2	.	TGCAGTGCTAGCCCTCTAGCGGGAGTAGCAAACTCCTACGAGCAGTACTTC	CSASPLAGVANSYEQYF
TRBJ2-5	TRBV20-1	TRBD2	.	TGCAGTGCTAGTGAAGGTCTAGCGGATAACCAAGAGACCCAGTACTTC	CSASEGLADNQETQYF
TRBJ2-7	TRBV29-1	.	few	TGCAGCGTTGAATCAGAATACGGCGAGCAGTACTTC	CSVESEYGEQYF
TRBJ2-2	TRBV7-3	.	few	TGTGCCAGCAGCGTTGAACTCGGGGGCCGGAACACCGGGGAGCTGTTTTTT	CASSVELGGRNTGELFF
TRBJ2-1	TRBV7-6	.	.	TGTGCCAGCAGCTTAGTTCGGCTTCCCGGTGGCAATGAGCAGTTCTTC	CASSLVRLPGGNEQFF
TRBJ1-1	TRBV4-2	.	few	TGTGCCAGCAGCCAAGACGGAGCGGTGAACACTGAAGCTTTCTTT	CASSQDGAVNTEAFF
TRBJ2-7	TRBV29-1	TRBD1	many	TGCAGCGTTGAAGAGGCAGGGGGCGGATTCTACTCCTACGAGCAGTACTTC	CSVEEAGGGFYSYEQYF
TRBJ2-1	TRBV4-2	TRBD2	many	TGTGCCAGCAGCCAAGGACTAGCGGGAGCCCGAGAGGAGCAGTTCTTC	CASSQGLAGAREEQFF
TRBJ2-3	TRBV12-3/TRBV12-4	.	few	TGTGCCAGCAGTTGGAGAGCCACAGATACGCAGTATTTT	CASSWRATDTQYF
TRBJ2-7	TRBV6-5	TRBD2	many	TGTGCCAGCAGAGTCCTAGCGGGAGGGCCCTACGAGCAGTACTTC	CASRVLAGGPYEQYF
TRBJ2-2	TRBV30	TRBD2	.	TGTGCCTGTCGCGGACGAGCGGGAGTTAACACCGGGGAGCTGTTTTTT	CACRGRAGVNTGELFF
TRBJ2-3	TRBV24-1	.	.	TGTGCCACCAGTGAAGCGAAGGGAGATACGCAGTATTTT	CATSEAKGDTQYF
TRBJ1-5	TRBV10-3	TRBD1	.	TGTGCCATCAGTGAGTCAGGGGGCATAAGCAATCAGCCCCAGCATTTT	CAISESGGISNQPQHF
TRBJ1-1	TRBV7-9	TRBD1	few	TGTGCCAGCAACGGACAGGGCGGAGGTCCCGTTGAAGCTTTCTTT	CASNGQGGGPVEAFF
TRBJ2-2	TRBV12-3/TRBV12-4	TRBD1	few	TGTGCCAGCACCCCGGGACAGTCGAGCACCGGGGAGCTGTTTTTT	CASTPGQSSTGELFF
TRBJ1-3	TRBV7-6	.	.	TGTGCCAGCAGCTCCCCCCTCAGGGATGGAAACACCATATATTTT	CASSSPLRDGNTIYF
TRBJ2-7	TRBV4-3	TRBD1	.	TGCGCCAGCAGCCCCCGGGACAGGGGCCACGAGCAGTACTTC	CASSPRDRGHEQYF
TRBJ2-7	TRBV6-1	.	.	TGTGCCAGCAGTGAATGGCTAGCGAGCTCCTACGAGCAGTACTTC	CASSEWLASSYEQYF
TRBJ2-1	TRBV10-3	.	few	TGTGCCATCAGTGAGTCACAGGGTAATGAGCAGTTCTTC	CAISESQGNEQFF
TRBJ2-1	TRBV28	.	few	TGTGCCAGCAGTTTTTCACGGCGATACCTGAGATACAATGAGCAGTTCTTC	CASSFSRRYLRYNEQFF
TRBJ2-7	TRBV20-1	.	many	.	CSARDYFGPGIIYEQYF
TRBJ2-3	TRBV20-1	TRBD1	.	TGCAGTGTTACCGGGACAGGTGCAGATACGCAGTATTTT	CSVTGTGADTQYF
TRBJ2-1	TRBV7-8	.	.	TGTGCCAGCAGCCTGCGACTAGGGGGTACATACAATGAGCAGTTCTTC	CASSLRLGGTYNEQFF
TRBJ2-2	TRBV20-1	.	.	TGCAGTGCTAGACTAAGGTCTTGGGGCTCCTTGGACACCGGGGAGCTGTTTTTT	CSARLRSWGSLDTGELFF
TRBJ2-5	TRBV3-1	TRBD2	.	TGTGCCAGCAGTCCTACAACCGGGACTAGCAGAGAGACCCAGTACTTC	CASSPTTGTSRETQYF
TRBJ2-3	TRBV7-2	.	few	TGTGCCAGCAGCTTGGGTCGAAGAGGGTATTCGTTAGATACGCAGTATTTT	CASSLGRRGYSLDTQYF
TRBJ2-3	TRBV6-4	.	few	TGTGCCAGCAGCGCCACTACCAGCACAGATACGCAGTATTTT	CASSATTSTDTQYF
TRBJ2-3	TRBV10-3	.	.	TGTGCCATCTCTAGCACAGATACGCAGTATTTT	CAISSTDTQYF
TRBJ2-7	TRBV5-1	.	few	TGCGCCAGCAGCTACGGACACGAGCAGTACTTC	CASSYGHEQYF
TRBJ2-7	TRBV9	.	.	TGTGCCAGCAGCGTTGTCATCCCGCGTATCATCTCCTACGAGCAGTACTTC	CASSVVIPRIISYEQYF
TRBJ2-3	TRBV5-1	.	few	TGCGCCAGCAGCGAGGCCCTTCTAGCGCCGGGGGTGGATACGCAGTATTTT	CASSEALLAPGVDTQYF
TRBJ2-7	TRBV7-6	.	.	TGTGCCAGCAGCTTCGGACGTAACTACGAGCAGTACTTC	CASSFGRNYEQYF
TRBJ2-7	TRBV28	.	.	TGTGCCAGCGGCCTGGGGGCGGGAGAAATCGAGCAGTACTTC	CASGLGAGEIEQYF
TRBJ2-1	TRBV7-3	TRBD1	many	TGTGCCAGCAGCTGGGGACAGAGCTCCTACAATGAGCAGTTCTTC	CASSWGQSSYNEQFF